The 13 T cell receptor beta chains presented below share a single source sample, sequenced in a study of T cells in Graves' hyperthyroidism and ophthalmopathy. The TCR beta CDR3 regions underwent amplification using RNA transcripts as the source. The study used the HTBI primer set for a first-round RT-PCR of the TCR CDR3. TCRdb re-analysed the multiplex PCR reads in MiXCR, keeping a single row per CDR3 protein. The table shows some 800,000 distinct CDR3 sequences, with around 38% occurring only once. The source material was blood. Source of these receptors: a man in his late teens or twenties with Graves' hyperthyroidism.

The chain links TRBV27 to TRBJ1-2, with TRBD1 as a possible D gene (6 bases). Trimming removed 6 bases at V and 6 bases at J, with 17 bases between. Germline CDR1 MNHEY, CDR2 SMNVEV (reference sequence). This CDR3 is 14 amino acids long. This chain's CDR3 is CASRGHQGWDGYTF. The DNA for the CDR3 is TGTGCCAGCAGGGGTCATCAGGGGTGGGATGGCTACACCTTC.

There are a few counts of this clonotype. This chain connects TRBV10-3 to TRBJ2-7, with D possibly TRBD1 on 6 matching bases. Germline CDR1 is ENHRY and CDR2 is SYGVKD. This CDR3 comprises 12 residues. With 10 bases removed from V and 5 bases from J, the gap between germline ends came to 15 bases. The CDR3 DNA sequence: TGTGCCAGCAGGGACACTCGGAACGAGCAGTACTTC. Residues: CASRDTRNEQYF.

The gene calls are TRBV19 and TRBJ1-1; no reliable D call. Germline CDR1 reads LNHDA; CDR2 reads SQIVND (reference sequence). The ends were cut back, 3 bases at V and 1 base at J, with 12 bases in the middle. CDR3 size: 15 residues. DNA of the CDR3: TGTGCCAGTAGTATCGGCAAGACCCCGAACACTGAAGCTTTCTTT. It translates to CASSIGKTPNTEAFF.

The table lists this clonotype with many counts. This sequence joins TRBV19 and TRBJ2-7, with a tentative D call TRBD1 (6 bases). CDR1 LNHDA and CDR2 SQIVND come from the germline V gene (reference sequence). The CDR3 loop spans 14 amino acids. The V gene lost 8 bases and the J gene lost 1 base, with 15 bases spanning the gap. The CDR3 loop reads CASALGTSSYEQYF. The DNA of the CDR3 is TGTGCCAGTGCCCTCGGGACATCATCCTACGAGCAGTACTTC.

This clonotype appeared many times. The rearrangement uses TRBV2 and TRBJ1-5; TRBD1 aligns across 10 bases. Trimming removed 7 bases from V and 6 bases from J; junction bases left unmatched: 9. This CDR3 spans 15 amino acids. The V gene's germline CDR1 is SNHLY and CDR2 FYNNEI. The CDR3 loop is CASKQGGTGAQPQHF. CDR3 nucleotide sequence: TGTGCCAGCAAACAGGGGGGGACAGGGGCTCAGCCCCAGCATTTT.

This chain connects TRBV25-1 to TRBJ1-4; D is ambiguous. Germline V gene lookup returns CDR1 MGHDK and CDR2 SYGVNS. The CDR3 totals 13 residues. Trimming pared 6 bases from V and 8 bases from J, leaving 13 bases between. The CDR3 spells CASSAGLREKLFF. The CDR3 region has the DNA TGTGCCAGCAGCGCAGGTCTCCGAGAAAAACTGTTTTTT.

This clonotype was detected ten times or more. V and J are TRBV5-1 and TRBJ2-7; the D gene is possibly TRBD1 (5 bases). Germline CDR1 and CDR2: SGHRS and YFSETQ. Between the trimmed V and J ends, which lost 3 bases and 3 bases, there was a span of 7 bases. CDR3 length: 12 residues. The CDR3 region is CASSSTDYEQYF. The CDR3 bases are TGCGCCAGCAGCTCGACAGACTACGAGCAGTACTTC.

CDR3: CASSLTGGIGYQETQYF. DNA of the CDR3: TGTGCCAGCAGCCTCACTGGGGGGATTGGATACCAAGAGACCCAGTACTTC. The chain is built from TRBV7-9 and TRBJ2-5, with TRBD2 as a possible D gene (6 bases). Trimming left V 5 bases short and J 0 bases short, with 19 bases between. In germline, CDR1 is SEHNR, CDR2 FQNEAQ (reference sequence). The CDR3 is made up of 17 amino acids.

Only a few counts were recorded for this clonotype. This chain links TRBV7-9 with TRBJ1-5; D unclear. The V gene lost 1 base and the J gene lost 1 base, with 5 bases spanning the gap. The CDR3 runs to 14 residues. Germline values: CDR1 SEHNR, CDR2 FQNEAQ (reference sequence). CDR3: CASSLETSNQPQHF. The CDR3 coding sequence is TGTGCCAGCAGCTTAGAGACCAGCAATCAGCCCCAGCATTTT. The full variable domain, in which reference TRBV7-9 and TRBJ1-5 provide the parts outside the CDR3, is DTGVSQNPRHKITKRGQNVTFRCDPISEHNRLYWYRQTLGQGPEFLTYFQNEAQLEKSRLLSDRFSAERPKGSFSTLEIQRTEQGDSAMYLCASSLETSNQPQHFGDGTRLSIL.

The rearrangement uses TRBV3-1 and TRBJ1-6; 8 bases map to TRBD1. Germline CDR1 is LGHDT and CDR2 is YNNKEL (reference sequence). The junction had 12 bases not matched to a gene; V was cut back by 1 base and J by 7 bases. This CDR3 comprises 18 residues. The CDR3 protein is CASSQVLPQQGGNSPLHF. For the CDR3, the DNA is TGTGCCAGCAGCCAAGTGCTTCCCCAACAGGGGGGGAATTCACCCCTCCACTTT.

About this clonotype itself: This may be a read error: a much more frequent sequence differs by one nucleotide. This chain joins TRBV7-2 and TRBJ1-2; 9 bases map to TRBD1. The CDR3 runs 15 residues. Germline trimming cut 8 bases from V and 5 bases from J; bases unmatched to any gene: 12. Germline loops: CDR1 SGHTA, CDR2 FQGNSA. CDR3 bases: TGTGCCAGCGAGAACCGGGACAGGGCTTTTTATGGCTACACCTTC. Translation: CASENRDRAFYGYTF. The full variable domain, with the rest looked up from reference TRBV7-2 and TRBJ1-2, is GAGVSQSPSNKVTEKGKDVELRCDPISGHTALYWYRQSLGQGLEFLIYFQGNSAPDKSGLPSDRFSAERTGGSVSTLTIQRTQQEDSAVYLCASENRDRAFYGYTFGSGTRLTVV.

The chain carries TRBV7-2 and TRBJ1-3; D unresolved. This CDR3 is 14 amino acids long. V was pared by 4 bases and J by 1 base, with 8 bases between. The germline V gene has CDR1 SGHTA and CDR2 FQGNSA. As DNA, the CDR3 is TGTGCCAGCAGCTATAAGGGTTCTGGAAACACCATATATTTT. Translated: CASSYKGSGNTIYF.

This clonotype was seen repeatedly, ten times or more. V and J are TRBV4-2 and TRBJ2-5; D not resolved. Trimming left V 0 bases short and J 5 bases short, with 7 bases between. The CDR3 has 13 amino acids. Germline V lookup: CDR1 LGHNA, CDR2 YNFKEQ. CDR3 DNA: TGTGCCAGCAGCCAAGATCCTTGGGAGACCCAGTACTTC. Residues: CASSQDPWETQYF.